The 20 T cell receptor beta chains reported below all come from one sample, sequenced in a study of early T cells in non-severe SARS-CoV-2 infection. TCRdb recomputed calls from the 5' RACE reads with MiXCR, one row per CDR3 protein. The table lists around 70,000 distinct CDR3 sequences, 9% to 10% of them singletons, with around 15% in the top ten. Sequencing used whole blood, obtained at baseline. Source of these receptors: an adult who was a healthcare worker with PCR-confirmed SARS-CoV-2 infection or an uninfected control (not recorded which).

This clonotype was seen repeatedly, ten times or more. DNA of the CDR3: TGTGCCAGCAGGGCGACAGCGAACACTGAAGCTTTCTTT. It yields the protein CASRATANTEAFF. V usage is TRBV2 and J usage is TRBJ1-1, with D maybe TRBD1 (5 bases). The germline V gene encodes CDR1 SNHLY and CDR2 FYNNEI. The CDR3 has 13 residues. With 6 bases removed from V and 1 base from J, the gap between germline ends came to 9 bases. Complete variable domain (other parts from reference TRBV2 and TRBJ1-1): EPEVTQTPSHQVTQMGQEVILRCVPISNHLYFYWYRQILGQKVEFLVSFYNNEISEKSEIFDDQFSVERPDGSNFTLKIRSTKLEDSAMYFCASRATANTEAFFGQGTRLTVV.

This clonotype has just a few counts. The chain has TRBV7-2 and TRBJ2-7; D might be TRBD2 (6 bases). Trimming stripped 4 bases from V and 6 bases from J, with 13 bases between. CDR1 is SGHTA, CDR2 FQGNSA, per germline. The CDR3 has 13 residues. This CDR3 reads CASSSGPEGEQYF. The CDR3 bases are TGTGCCAGCAGCTCGGGCCCGGAGGGCGAGCAGTACTTC.

This clonotype was found many times. In DNA form, the CDR3 reads TGTGCCTGGAGTACCACGGGAGGCACAGATACGCAGTATTTT. This sequence encodes CAWSTTGGTDTQYF. The chain uses TRBV30 and TRBJ2-3, with D perhaps matching TRBD2 (6 bases). CDR1 is GTSNPN and CDR2 is SVGIG in the germline V gene (reference sequence). This CDR3 has 14 residues. V was trimmed by 2 bases and J by 1 base, leaving 10 bases between them.

This clonotype has a handful of counts. The chain couples TRBV20-1 to TRBJ2-7, with a tentative D call TRBD2 (6 bases). Germline CDR1 is DFQATT and CDR2 is SNEGSKA (reference sequence). The CDR3 contains 16 residues. V lost 3 bases to trimming and J lost 2 bases, with 20 bases between them. Written as DNA, the CDR3 is TGCAGTGCTAGTGGGCCCCTAGCGAGCATACCCTACGAGCAGTACTTC. Translated: CSASGPLASIPYEQYF.

The V and J genes are TRBV7-2 and TRBJ2-7, with 8 bases fitting TRBD2. V dropped 2 bases and J dropped 2; count of bases not matched to a gene: 8. This CDR3 region has 16 residues. From germline, CDR1 is SGHTA and CDR2 FQGNSA. The CDR3 region is CASSLTSGTKTYEQYF. The DNA of the CDR3 is TGTGCCAGCAGCTTAACTAGCGGAACTAAAACCTACGAGCAGTACTTC.

Many counts were recorded for this clonotype. This chain links TRBV18 with TRBJ2-5; 10 nucleotides match TRBD2. This CDR3 contains 15 residues. The V and J ends lost 0 bases and 3 bases, in that order; junction bases with no gene match: 1. CDR1 is KGHSH, CDR2 LQKENI, per germline. The CDR3 loop reads CASSPPGLAKETQYF. CDR3 coding DNA: TGTGCCAGCTCACCACCGGGACTAGCGAAAGAGACCCAGTACTTC.

The V and J genes are TRBV7-2 and TRBJ2-1; D remains unclear. This CDR3 comprises 13 residues. Trimming cost V 2 bases and J 5 bases, with 7 bases left between them. Germline V CDR1 and CDR2: SGHTA, FQGNSA. CDR3 sequence: CASSLSDNNEQFF. The DNA for the CDR3 is TGTGCCAGCAGCTTAAGCGACAACAATGAGCAGTTCTTC. Based on the CDR3 plus reference TRBV7-2 and TRBJ2-1, the full variable domain is GAGVSQSPSNKVTEKGKDVELRCDPISGHTALYWYRQSLGQGLEFLIYFQGNSAPDKSGLPSDRFSAERTGGSVSTLTIQRTQQEDSAVYLCASSLSDNNEQFFGPGTRLTVL.

The chain links TRBV11-3 to TRBJ2-5, with D maybe TRBD2 (6 bases). The CDR3 loop spans 12 amino acids. Germline V gene sequence: CDR1 SGHNT, CDR2 YENEEA. The ends were cut back, 5 bases at V and 5 bases at J, with 9 bases in the middle. As DNA, the CDR3 is TGTGCCAGCAGCGCCGGGAGCGAGACCCAGTACTTC. Its translation: CASSAGSETQYF.

This clonotype was observed a handful of times. This sequence joins TRBV7-2 and TRBJ1-1; unclear D gene. Trimming stripped 8 bases from V and 5 bases from J, with 9 bases between. CDR3 length: 11 residues. Germline V gene data show CDR1 as SGHTA and CDR2 as FQGNSA. This chain's CDR3 is CASGRKTEAFF. The CDR3 DNA sequence: TGTGCCAGCGGCCGGAAGACTGAAGCTTTCTTT.

This clonotype was detected many times. The chain uses TRBV16 and TRBJ2-5, with TRBD2 identical over 8 bases. V gave up 0 bases and J gave up 5 bases; unmatched junction bases: 8. This CDR3 region has 16 residues. In germline, CDR1 is KGHSY, CDR2 FQNENV. CDR3 region: CASSQSTSGPWETQYF. The CDR3 DNA reads as TGTGCCAGCAGCCAATCAACTAGCGGTCCGTGGGAGACCCAGTACTTC.

The chain couples TRBV18 to TRBJ2-5; D gene ambiguous. CDR1 is KGHSH, CDR2 LQKENI, per germline. The V end was cut by 6 bases, the J end by 5 bases, with 10 bases between. This CDR3 is built from 12 residues. The CDR3 loop reads CASSPAGETQYF. CDR3 DNA: TGTGCCAGCTCTCCAGCCGGGGAGACCCAGTACTTC.

The rearrangement links TRBV7-2 to TRBJ2-5; perhaps TRBD2 as D (7 bases). The V gene lost 5 bases and the J gene lost 2 bases, with 15 bases spanning the gap. Germline V CDR1 and CDR2: SGHTA, FQGNSA. The CDR3 is made up of 15 amino acids. In nucleotides, the CDR3 is TGTGCCAGCAGCCCACAAGGGGGGGCTCAAGAGACCCAGTACTTC. It yields the protein CASSPQGGAQETQYF.

This clonotype was seen a few times. The chain combines TRBV29-1 with TRBJ1-1, with D possibly TRBD1 on 5 matching bases. The CDR3 extends over 15 amino acids. CDR1 is SQVTM, CDR2 ANQGSEA, per germline. Trimming shortened V by 7 bases and J by 3 bases, and 21 bases separated the two germline ends. The CDR3 loop is CSATLGGDKYTEAFF. CDR3 nucleotides: TGCAGCGCTACCCTGGGGGGGGATAAGTACACTGAAGCTTTCTTT.

In this sample, this clonotype turned up many times. The chain has TRBV6-5 and TRBJ2-7; weak D call: TRBD1 (6 bases). Between the trimmed V and J ends, which lost 8 bases and 2 bases, there was a span of 16 bases. Germline-derived CDR1 and CDR2 are MNHEY and SVGAGI. This CDR3 contains 14 residues. CDR3 protein: CASRSSGHPYEQYF. CDR3 DNA sequence: TGTGCCAGCCGGTCCTCGGGACATCCCTACGAGCAGTACTTC.

This clonotype was found a few times. The gene calls are TRBV6-2 or TRBV6-3 and TRBJ2-5; 10 positions match TRBD1. Trimming took 0 bases from V and 1 from J; bases not matched to a gene: 8. The CDR3 has 18 amino acids. Germline CDR1 is MNHEY and CDR2 is SVGEGT. DNA of the CDR3: TGTGCCAGCAGTTACTCCCCGGGACAGGGGAACAGCCAAGAGACCCAGTACTTC. This sequence encodes CASSYSPGQGNSQETQYF.

This rearrangement joins TRBV7-3 to TRBJ2-3; 7 bases match TRBD2. Germline CDR1 reads SGHTA; CDR2 reads FQGTGA. V lost 2 bases and J lost 5; bases outside the gene matches: 4. The CDR3 contains 14 residues. The CDR3 here is CASSLAGVVDTQYF. The DNA of the CDR3 is TGTGCCAGCAGCTTAGCGGGAGTTGTAGATACGCAGTATTTT.

Comments on this clonotype: The junction departs from the called germline gene at one end, perhaps through a read error. J is TRBJ2-2 and V is TRBV10-2; 11 bases are a match to TRBD2. The CDR3 covers 17 residues. The germline V gene encodes CDR1 WSHSY and CDR2 SAAADI. The DNA for the CDR3 is TGCGCCGGCAGTGGGACTAGCGGTTTCGCGAACACCGGGGAGCTGTTTTTT. Translated: CAGSGTSGFANTGELFF.

In regard to this clonotype: This sequence may be a read error, since a much larger clone differs from it by one base. The chain joins TRBV29-1 to TRBJ1-1; no definite D call. CDR1 SQVTM and CDR2 ANQGSEA come from the germline V gene. The CDR3 is 13 residues long. The CDR3 nucleotides read TGCAGCACCTCCTTCGGAAAGAACACTGAAACTTTCTTT. Its translation is CSTSFGKNTETFF.

V gene TRBV7-2 combines with J gene TRBJ1-3; 9 bases are a match to TRBD1. With 3 bases clipped from V and 8 bases from J, the junction kept 8 bases outside the gene matches. CDR1 SGHTA and CDR2 FQGNSA come from the germline V gene. There are 15 residues in the CDR3. The CDR3 is CASSFGGTGRYTIYF. The CDR3 DNA reads TGTGCCAGCAGCTTTGGAGGGACAGGGAGGTACACCATATATTTT.

V is TRBV13 and J is TRBJ1-5; D is unclear. V dropped 2 bases and J dropped 4 bases, with 6 bases sitting between them. This CDR3 has 13 amino acids. Germline lookup yields CDR1 PRHDT and CDR2 FYEKMQ (reference sequence). The CDR3, as DNA: TGTGCCAGCAGCTTACACGGGAATCAGCCCCAGCATTTT. This gives the protein CASSLHGNQPQHF.